This T cell receptor (beta chain) was profiled in a study of cytomegalovirus exposure and HLA in healthy donors. General study findings and limits: In a later analysis, CMV-associated beta chains were mostly HLA-associated, it appeared.

As concerns this clone: The antigen is not known.

Primers included in the PCR were 60 Vbeta and 13 Jbeta primers. Method: immunoSEQ multiplex PCR; TCRdb's copy keeps in-frame clones and lacks some. This sample carries about 100,000 clones, roughly four fifths of them seen once, and the ten largest clones take under 20%. Germline-derived CDR1 and CDR2 are SGHAT and FQNNGV. The CDR3 runs to 13 residues. Trimming removed 0 bases from V and 5 bases from J, with 8 bases in between. The TCR comes from a woman aged 60-75 years in good health and CMV-seropositive. This chain joins TRBV11-2 and TRBJ2-7; unclear D gene. The sequencing input was PBMCs. The CDR3 sequence is CASSLDFQDEQYF. The CDR3 DNA reads TGTGCCAGCAGCTTAGATTTTCAGGACGAGCAGTACTTC.